These T cell receptor beta chains were read from a single sample in a study of blood T cell repertoires in COVID-19. TCRdb's table, derived via immunoSEQ multiplex PCR, lists solely in-frame clones and lacks some. This sample has about 140,000 clones, with 88% found just once. Sequenced material: peripheral blood. These receptors came from a man between 45 and 60 years old with active or convalescent COVID-19. Both conserved end residues are part of each CDR3. Each record gives: V gene, D gene, clone size, J gene, CDR3 DNA, CDR3 protein. A D gene is named only where the DNA matches it firmly. Expanded clones are given a class, and other clones once, few, many or no size at all.

>TRBV27|-|-|TRBJ1-2
TGTGCCAGCAGTTTATCCCGCAGGGTACCTACCTATGGCTACACCTTC
CASSLSRRVPTYGYTF
>TRBV27|TRBD1|-|TRBJ1-2
TGTGCCAGCAGTTTAACAAGGGGGCGCGTAAATGGCTACACCTTC
CASSLTRGRVNGYTF
>TRBV5-6|-|-|TRBJ2-6
TGTGCCAGCAGCTTAGGGGGCTCTGGGGCCAACGTCCTGACTTTC
CASSLGGSGANVLTF
>TRBV3-1/TRBV3-2|TRBD2|-|TRBJ2-7
TGTGCCAGCAGCGCCGGTGGACTAGCGGGAGGCCCTGACTACGAGCAGTACTTC
CASSAGGLAGGPDYEQYF
>TRBV27|-|-|TRBJ1-2
TGTGCCAGCACCCCAACCTCGACAGGCGGCTATGGCTACACCTTC
CASTPTSTGGYGYTF
>TRBV4-3|-|-|TRBJ1-2
TGCGCCAGCAGCCGATCGGGGGGTTGGGACTATGGCTACACCTTC
CASSRSGGWDYGYTF
>TRBV5-1|TRBD1|-|TRBJ2-2
TGCGCCAGCAGCTTATACGGACAGGCCTCGAACACCGGGGAGCTGTTTTTT
CASSLYGQASNTGELFF
>TRBV21-1|-|-|TRBJ1-2
TGTGCCAGCAGCTTTGGGAACAGGGACTATGGCTACACCTTC
CASSFGNRDYGYTF
>TRBV18|-|-|TRBJ1-5
TGTGCCAGCTCAGCCGGACAGAGCAATCAGCCCCAGCATTTT
CASSAGQSNQPQHF
>TRBV28|TRBD2|-|TRBJ2-7
TGTGCCAGCAGTTTCTTTGTGGGACTAGCGCCTTCCTACGAGCAGTACTTC
CASSFFVGLAPSYEQYF
>TRBV3-1/TRBV3-2|TRBD1|-|TRBJ1-2
TGTGCCAGCAGCCAAGACCTACAGGGGTCGGCGGGCTACACCTTC
CASSQDLQGSAGYTF
>TRBV11-2|TRBD2|-|TRBJ2-2
TGTGCCAGCAGCTTAGATCTAGGGACTATTACCGGGGAGCTGTTTTTT
CASSLDLGTITGELFF
>TRBV3-1/TRBV3-2|-|-|TRBJ1-5
TGTGCCAGCAGCAGGGGTGGGTTCGATCAGCCCCAGCATTTT
CASSRGGFDQPQHF
>TRBV5-1|TRBD1|-|TRBJ2-2
TGCGCCAGCAGCCCCTGGACAGGGGGTATTAGCACCGGGGAGCTGTTTTTT
CASSPWTGGISTGELFF
>TRBV27|-|-|TRBJ2-2
TGTGCCAGCAGTTTCGGGACCGGGGAGCTGTTTTTT
CASSFGTGELFF
>TRBV24-1|TRBD2|few|TRBJ2-5
TGTGCCACCAGTGCTCCGGGAGGTTACCAAGAGACCCAGTACTTC
CATSAPGGYQETQYF
>TRBV19|TRBD1|-|TRBJ2-4
TGTGCCAGTAGTACCGGGACAGGGGGGCGAGCCAAAAACATTCAGTACTTC
CASSTGTGGRAKNIQYF
>TRBV28|TRBD1|-|TRBJ1-2
TGTGCCAGCAGTTTAGGGCAGGGGGCGGGCGGCTACACCTTC
CASSLGQGAGGYTF
>TRBV9|TRBD1|once|TRBJ1-1
TGTGCCAGCAGCCCCCGACAGGGGGTGAACACTGAAGCTTTCTTT
CASSPRQGVNTEAFF
>TRBV29-1|-|few|TRBJ1-5
TGCAGCGTTGCCCCAGGGGTCAATCAGCCCCAGCATTTT
CSVAPGVNQPQHF
>TRBV10-2|TRBD2|-|TRBJ2-2
TGCGCCAGCAGTCCGGGGTCTAGCGGGAACGCCGGGGAGCTGTTTTTT
CASSPGSSGNAGELFF
>TRBV19|TRBD1|-|TRBJ2-2
TGTGCCAGTAGTGCCCGGGACAGGGCCCACACCGGGGAGCTGTTTTTT
CASSARDRAHTGELFF
>TRBV28|-|-|TRBJ1-1
TGTGCCAGCAGTTTCCCAGGCTCTTCTGAAGCTTTCTTT
CASSFPGSSEAFF
>TRBV13|-|once|TRBJ1-2
TGTGCCAGCAGCCCCTGGCCCGGGGACTATGGCTACACCTTC
CASSPWPGDYGYTF
>TRBV7-9|-|once|TRBJ1-1
TGTGCCAGCAGCTTAGACAGGACTGAAGCTTTCTTT
CASSLDRTEAFF
>TRBV19|-|-|TRBJ2-7
TGTGCCAGTAGTATAGGTGGGGGCGACTCCTACGAGCAGTACTTC
CASSIGGGDSYEQYF
>TRBV2|-|few|TRBJ1-1
TGTGCCAGCAGGGCACCGGGACAAAATACTGAAGCTTTCTTT
CASRAPGQNTEAFF
>TRBV7-2|-|-|TRBJ2-7
TGTGCCAGCAGCCCTGTGACCGGGGGAGCCTACGAGCAGTACTTC
CASSPVTGGAYEQYF
>TRBV7-2|TRBD1|-|TRBJ1-6
TGTGCCAGCAGCCCAGGGACAGCCGGTTCACCCCTCCACTTT
CASSPGTAGSPLHF
>TRBV5-5|-|once|TRBJ1-1
TGTGCCAGCAGCTTGTGGGGGCGGAGGAACACTGAAGCTTTCTTT
CASSLWGRRNTEAFF
>TRBV6-5|-|-|TRBJ1-2
TGTGCCAGCAGTAGAATCCGGCAACAGGGCTACACCTTC
CASSRIRQQGYTF
>TRBV4-2|TRBD1|-|TRBJ1-5
TGTGCCAGCAGCCGCGGACAGGTCAATCAGCCCCAGCATTTT
CASSRGQVNQPQHF
>TRBV5-1|TRBD1|-|TRBJ2-1
TGCGCCAGCAGCTTGCCCCGACAGGGGGCGAGGAATGAGCAGTTCTTC
CASSLPRQGARNEQFF
>TRBV15|-|-|TRBJ1-5
TGTGCCACCAGCAGAGATCTTCAGGGAAATCAGCCCCAGCATTTT
CATSRDLQGNQPQHF
>TRBV24-1|TRBD1|-|TRBJ1-4
TGTGCCACCAGTGAGTGGACAGGGGCGGTGGGAAAACTGTTTTTT
CATSEWTGAVGKLFF
>TRBV28|TRBD1|-|TRBJ1-1
TGTGCCAGCAGAGAACCTTCGACAGGGCGGTCGAACACTGAAGCTTTCTTT
CASREPSTGRSNTEAFF
>TRBV28|TRBD1|-|TRBJ1-2
TGTGCCAGCAGTTTAGGGGACAGGATCGGTTTTAGGAACTATGGCTACACCTTC
CASSLGDRIGFRNYGYTF
>TRBV28|-|-|TRBJ2-3
TGTGCCAGCAGTTTGGCGGGGGCGGGCACAGATACGCAGTATTTT
CASSLAGAGTDTQYF
>TRBV12-5|-|-|TRBJ2-7
TGTGCTAGTGGTTTGGGTATCTACGAGCAGTACTTC
CASGLGIYEQYF
>TRBV11-1|TRBD1|-|TRBJ1-1
TGTGCCAGCAGCCTCGGAACAGGGGTGAACACTGAAGCTTTCTTT
CASSLGTGVNTEAFF
>TRBV4-2|TRBD2|-|TRBJ2-1
TGTGCCAGCAGCCAGGCATCGGGACTAGCGGGACGGGCCGGGAATGAGCAGTTCTTC
CASSQASGLAGRAGNEQFF
>TRBV7-9|-|-|TRBJ2-7
TGTGCCAGCAGCGTACAGGGTATAGGCTACGAGCAGTACTTC
CASSVQGIGYEQYF
>TRBV5-4|-|-|TRBJ2-1
TGTGCCAGCAGCTCGACAGGTAGCTCCTACAATGAGCAGTTCTTC
CASSSTGSSYNEQFF
>TRBV6-6|TRBD1|-|TRBJ1-4
TGTGCCAGCAGTCGGACAGGGACAAATGAAAAACTGTTTTTT
CASSRTGTNEKLFF
>TRBV5-1|TRBD2|once|TRBJ2-1
TGCGCCAGCACCAAAGCGGGAGGTCACTCCAATGAGCAGTTCTTC
CASTKAGGHSNEQFF
>TRBV3-1/TRBV3-2|-|-|TRBJ1-5
TGTGCCAGCAGCCAAGATCAGGGAAAACAACCCCAGCATTTT
CASSQDQGKQPQHF
>TRBV27|-|-|TRBJ1-5
TGTGCCAGCAGCCTCCGAGGGAGCAATCAGCCCCAGCATTTT
CASSLRGSNQPQHF
>TRBV11-3|-|-|TRBJ1-1
TGTGCCAGCAGCTTAATGGGGCACACTGAAGCTTTCTTT
CASSLMGHTEAFF
>TRBV7-2|-|-|TRBJ2-7
TGTGCCAGCAGCTTAGCGCACGGGAATTACGAGCAGTACTTC
CASSLAHGNYEQYF
>TRBV6-5|-|-|TRBJ1-2
TGTGCCAGCAGTTACTCGGGCGTCTATGGCTACACCTTC
CASSYSGVYGYTF
>TRBV19|-|-|TRBJ1-5
TGTGCCAGTACCGGGCCGGGGGGAAGCAATCAGCCCCAGCATTTT
CASTGPGGSNQPQHF
>TRBV4-1|TRBD1|once|TRBJ1-1
TGCGCCAGCAGCCAAGATGGGACAGGGCTGAACACTGAAGCTTTCTTT
CASSQDGTGLNTEAFF
>TRBV7-2|TRBD2|-|TRBJ2-7
TGTGCCAGCAGCTTGACCATAGCGGGGGACTACGAGCAGTACTTC
CASSLTIAGDYEQYF
>TRBV18|-|-|TRBJ2-4
TGTGCCAGCTCACCACCTACTGTAGCCAAAAACATTCAGTACTTC
CASSPPTVAKNIQYF
>TRBV28|-|-|TRBJ2-7
TGTGCCAGCAGTTTTAGAGGGGGTAGCTACGAGCAGTACTTC
CASSFRGGSYEQYF
>TRBV9|TRBD2|-|TRBJ2-3
TGTGCCAGCAGCGCGGGAACTAGCGGGAACGTAGATACGCAGTATTTT
CASSAGTSGNVDTQYF
>TRBV5-5|TRBD1|few|TRBJ2-7
TGTGCCAGCAGCTTGGTTTCGGGGACAGGATATCCCTACGAGCAGTACTTC
CASSLVSGTGYPYEQYF
>TRBV27|TRBD2|-|TRBJ2-3
TGTGCCAGCAGCCTGGGACTAGCGGGAGGGCGCGATACGCAGTATTTT
CASSLGLAGGRDTQYF
>TRBV11-3|-|-|TRBJ2-5
TGTGCCAGCAGCTTAGGAGGGACACGGGGAGAGACCCAGTACTTC
CASSLGGTRGETQYF